The clone carrying this T cell receptor beta chain was picked up many times. The antigen is unknown. The data derive from a study of neurological immune-mediated disorders. Overall study: Within the group of approximately 34 multiple sclerosis patients, roughly 31 were relapsing-remitting, while 3 were secondary progressive. The study's findings and limits: The absence of any CDR3 amino acid sequence shared by expanded clones across subjects suggests that repertoires were private in all groups. The phylogenetic placement of 18 of 34 multiple sclerosis patients' repertoires in one related-CDR3 cluster constitutes a possible signature.

From the 5' RACE reads, TCRdb called clonotypes with MiXCR, one entry per CDR3 protein. The sample includes about 66,000 distinct CDR3 sequences, 3.5% to 5.5% of them seen just once. Trimming removed 3 bases at V and 9 bases at J, with 21 bases between. CDR1 is DFQATT and CDR2 is SNEGSKA in the germline V gene (reference sequence). This CDR3 comprises 15 residues. V and J are TRBV20-1 and TRBJ2-4, with a tentative D call TRBD2 (6 bases). This clonotype was obtained from a man aged 25-45 years with multiple sclerosis. Sequenced: PBMCs. The CDR3 nucleotides are TGCAGTGCTAGTTGGCGGGGTCCTCTGGGTGGCATTCAGTACTTC. It codes for CSASWRGPLGGIQYF.